This T cell receptor (beta chain) is drawn from a study of T cells in Graves' hyperthyroidism and ophthalmopathy. Amplification of TCR beta CDR3 regions used RNA as the template. The HTBI primer set was used in a first-round RT-PCR of the TCR CDR3. TCRdb analysed the multiplex PCR reads with MiXCR anew, one entry per CDR3 protein. In the table there are 250,000 to 300,000 distinct CDR3 sequences, about 15% of which are singletons. The CDR3 contains 14 residues. Germline V lookup: CDR1 ENHRY, CDR2 SYGVKD. Trimming removed 10 bases from V and 3 bases from J; junction bases left unmatched: 11. The chain joins TRBV10-3 to TRBJ1-2, with 7 bases identical to TRBD1. The material sequenced was blood. The sequence derives from a woman aged 55-69 years with Graves' ophthalmopathy. The CDR3 spells CANSQGGDYYGYTF. The CDR3 region has the DNA TGTGCCAATTCCCAGGGGGGAGATTACTATGGCTACACCTTC.